Each of the 22 T cell receptor beta chains below was sequenced from the same sample in a study of T-cell reconstitution after alpha-beta-depleted transplantation in children. Regarding the study as a whole: T-cell counts and diversity were attributed mostly to newly produced T cells one year after transplant.

Their specific antigens are unknown. Library preparation (for TCRbeta) was performed with unique molecular identifiers. MiXCR, applied by TCRdb to the PCR reads, yields one record per CDR3 protein. This table has about 300,000 distinct CDR3 sequences, just over 7.5% appearing once. The source was peripheral blood, collected 360 days after TCRalphabeta/CD19-depleted stem cell transplant. The receptors originated from a female patient aged 2 to 10 who had a stem cell transplant for Fanconi anemia, so the T cells may come from the graft donor.

The genes are TRBV4-2 and TRBJ2-3; TRBD2 aligns across 7 bases. CDR1 LGHNA and CDR2 YNFKEQ come from the germline V gene. The CDR3 contains 17 residues. The V and J ends lost 0 bases and 2 bases, in that order; junction bases with no gene match: 8. The CDR3 DNA follows: TGTGCCAGCAGCCAAGATCCGCCAGCGGGGTACACAGATACGCAGTATTTT. It yields the protein CASSQDPPAGYTDTQYF.

This clonotype has ten or more counts. The CDR3 spells CASSPTFGQDEQFF. The CDR3 bases are TGTGCCAGCTCACCAACCTTCGGGCAAGATGAGCAGTTCTTC. The V call is TRBV18, the J call TRBJ2-1; D is uncertain. V lost 2 bases and J lost 8, with 13 bases in between. CDR3 length equals 14 residues. Germline loops: CDR1 KGHSH, CDR2 LQKENI.

This clonotype has a handful of counts. The V and J genes are TRBV14 and TRBJ2-6; a possible D gene is TRBD1 (5 bases). CDR1 and CDR2 (germline): SGHDN, FVKESK. Trimming took 3 bases from V and 3 from J, leaving 18 bases between them. The CDR3 runs to 18 residues. As DNA, the CDR3 is TGTGCCAGCAGCCACCGACGAGGACACTATCTTGGGGCCAACGTCCTGACTTTC. The encoded protein is CASSHRRGHYLGANVLTF.

A few counts support this clonotype. The chain couples TRBV30 to TRBJ2-1; TRBD2 aligns across 7 bases. This CDR3 region has 16 residues. Germline CDR1 reads GTSNPN; CDR2 reads SVGIG (reference sequence). The junction had 9 bases not matched to a gene; V was cut back by 4 bases and J by 0 bases. CDR3 region: CAWIGGGAPSYNEQFF. The DNA for the CDR3 is TGTGCCTGGATCGGCGGGGGAGCACCCTCCTACAATGAGCAGTTCTTC.

This clonotype was observed many times. The chain couples TRBV28 to TRBJ2-1; TRBD2 is a possible D gene (6 bases). Trimming pared 11 bases from V and 1 base from J, leaving 18 bases between. This CDR3 contains 15 residues. Germline V lookup: CDR1 MDHEN, CDR2 SYDVKM. Here the CDR3 DNA reads TGTGCCTGTATTCGGGGGATTGCGTCCTACAATGAGCAGTTCTTC. It specifies CACIRGIASYNEQFF.

The chain uses TRBV9 and TRBJ2-5; weak D call: TRBD2 (6 bases). The germline V gene has CDR1 SGDLS and CDR2 YYNGEE. Trimming took off 0 bases at V and 1 base at J, with 19 bases between the two ends. CDR3 length: 18 residues. The CDR3 spells CASSVGPGAGPLQETQYF. DNA of the CDR3: TGTGCCAGCAGCGTAGGCCCGGGAGCAGGGCCACTCCAAGAGACCCAGTACTTC.

There are many counts of this clonotype. The J gene is TRBJ2-5, the V gene TRBV28, with D tentatively TRBD1 or TRBD2 (6 bases each). Germline loops: CDR1 MDHEN, CDR2 SYDVKM. The V and J ends lost 4 bases and 4 bases respectively, with 19 bases between them. There are 16 residues in the CDR3. The CDR3 loop reads CASSSSGVGGVETQYF. The CDR3 coding sequence is TGTGCCAGCAGTTCCTCAGGGGTTGGAGGGGTAGAGACCCAGTACTTC.

The chain recombines TRBV18 with TRBJ1-4; weak D call: TRBD1 (6 bases). This CDR3 contains 15 residues. Trimming removed 2 bases at V and 7 bases at J, with 14 bases between. Germline values: CDR1 KGHSH, CDR2 LQKENI. The CDR3 nucleotides read TGTGCCAGCTCACCAATGGGAAGGGGGGCTGAAAAACTGTTTTTT. Translated: CASSPMGRGAEKLFF.

The V gene is TRBV7-6, the J gene TRBJ1-1, with D unresolved. This CDR3 contains 15 residues. Germline V gene lookup returns CDR1 SGHVS and CDR2 FNYEAQ. The V and J ends lost 5 bases and 4 bases respectively, with 17 bases between them. DNA of the CDR3: TGTGCCAGCAGCCCCCTAGGGCGCTGGGGCACTGAAGCTTTCTTT. Residues: CASSPLGRWGTEAFF.

The chain employs TRBV7-8 and TRBJ1-2; no clear D gene. The CDR3 runs to 13 residues. The V end was cut by 0 bases, the J end by 11 bases, with 13 bases between. Per the germline V gene, CDR1 is SGHVS and CDR2 is FQNEAQ. The CDR3 region has the DNA TGTGCCAGCAGCTTAGCGCGGATGGGGTCTTACACCTTC. This codes for CASSLARMGSYTF.

This clonotype is categorized as medium-sized. The chain links TRBV6-1 to TRBJ1-1; tentative D call: TRBD1 (6 bases). Germline CDR1 reads MNHNS; CDR2 reads SASEGT. The CDR3 has 17 residues. V gave up 3 bases and J gave up 0 bases, with 17 bases separating them. The chain's CDR3 is CASSDGPYRAMNTEAFF. The CDR3 bases are TGTGCCAGCAGTGACGGACCTTACAGGGCGATGAACACTGAAGCTTTCTTT.

Remarks on this clonotype: Just one base apart from a much larger clone, this may be a read error. This rearrangement joins TRBV27 to TRBJ2-1, with D hard to call. Germline CDR1 MNHEY, CDR2 SMNVEV (reference sequence). CDR3 size: 11 residues. The V and J ends lost 5 bases and 6 bases respectively, with 5 bases between them. The CDR3 sequence: CASSRSNEQFF. CDR3 nucleotides: TGTGCCAGCAGTAGAAGCAATGAGCAGTTCTTC.

The chain uses TRBV27 and TRBJ2-5, with TRBD1 as a possible D gene (6 bases). The CDR3 contains 15 residues. CDR1 and CDR2 from the germline V gene are MNHEY and SMNVEV (reference sequence). Trimming shortened V by 2 bases and J by 1 base, and 11 bases separated the two germline ends. DNA for the CDR3: TGTGCCAGCAGTTTACGATGGACAGCCCAAGAGACCCAGTACTTC. Amino acids: CASSLRWTAQETQYF.

In its sample, this clonotype was seen many times. The chain carries TRBV7-3 and TRBJ2-5; D not resolved. CDR1 is SGHTA and CDR2 is FQGTGA in the germline V gene. V dropped 6 bases and J dropped 4 bases, with 12 bases sitting between them. The CDR3 sequence is 13 residues long. In DNA form, the CDR3 reads TGTGCCAGCAGTCCATGGGTAGGAGAGACCCAGTACTTC. Its translation is CASSPWVGETQYF.

The V and J genes are TRBV20-1 and TRBJ2-7; D gene ambiguous. The V end lost 3 bases, the J end lost 3 bases, and 6 bases lay between the germline ends. The CDR3 loop spans 11 amino acids. Germline CDR1 reads DFQATT; CDR2 reads SNEGSKA (reference sequence). CDR3 bases: TGCAGTGCTAGCCTAGACTACGAGCAGTACTTC. Amino acids: CSASLDYEQYF.

The chain joins TRBV24-1 to TRBJ2-6; D gene ambiguous. Per germline, CDR1 KGHDR and CDR2 SFDVKD. V was shortened by 3 bases and J by 2 bases, with 7 bases between the two germline ends. The CDR3 sequence is 15 residues long. The CDR3 sequence: CATSDDEAGANVLTF. The CDR3 DNA reads TGTGCCACCAGTGATGACGAAGCTGGGGCCAACGTCCTGACTTTC.

The chain links TRBV9 to TRBJ2-1; 8 bases are a match to TRBD2. The V and J ends lost 4 bases and 4 bases, in that order; junction bases with no gene match: 7. This CDR3 comprises 15 residues. CDR1 and CDR2 from the germline V gene are SGDLS and YYNGEE. CDR3 amino acids: CASSRSGSTYNEQFF. In nucleotides, the CDR3 is TGTGCCAGCAGCAGAAGCGGGAGCACGTACAATGAGCAGTTCTTC.

V gene TRBV5-4 combines with J gene TRBJ2-7; TRBD1 matches 7 bases. V dropped 2 bases and J dropped 1; count of bases not matched to a gene: 6. This CDR3 is 15 amino acids long. Germline V gene sequence: CDR1 SGHNT, CDR2 YYREEE (reference sequence). The CDR3 protein is CASSFFTGASYEQYF. In nucleotides, the CDR3 is TGTGCCAGCAGCTTTTTTACAGGGGCGTCCTACGAGCAGTACTTC.

This clonotype was picked up many times. The V and J genes are TRBV4-1 and TRBJ2-7; TRBD2 aligns across 10 bases. CDR1 and CDR2 (germline): MGHRA, YSYEKL. The CDR3 totals 16 residues. V dropped 1 base and J dropped 4; count of bases not matched to a gene: 7. The CDR3 DNA sequence: TGCGCCAGCAGCCAAGTGGGGACTAGCGACCCATACGAGCAGTACTTC. It yields the protein CASSQVGTSDPYEQYF.

This clonotype has only a few counts. The V call is TRBV4-3, the J call TRBJ1-1; D perhaps matches TRBD1 (6 bases). Germline V CDR1 and CDR2: LGHNA, YSLEER. V lost 2 bases to trimming and J lost 1 base, with 23 bases between them. This CDR3 is built from 19 residues. The CDR3 region is CASSQKNRTVTRGNTEAFF. CDR3 sequence (DNA): TGCGCCAGCAGCCAAAAAAACCGGACAGTTACTAGAGGGAACACTGAAGCTTTCTTT.

The chain employs TRBV2 and TRBJ2-7, with 7 bases fitting TRBD1. The germline gives CDR1 SNHLY, CDR2 FYNNEI. The CDR3 spans 14 residues. The V gene end was trimmed by 4 bases and the J gene end by 1 base; junction bases not matched to a gene: 4. CDR3 sequence reads: CASSGPGQSYEQYF. DNA for the CDR3: TGTGCCAGCAGTGGGCCGGGACAGTCCTACGAGCAGTACTTC.

This clonotype showed up many times. The V call is TRBV10-3, the J call TRBJ1-6; 7 nucleotides agree with TRBD1. The germline gives CDR1 ENHRY, CDR2 SYGVKD. This CDR3 has 14 residues. V shed 8 bases and J 8 bases; nucleotides not matched to a gene: 9. CDR3 bases: TGTGCCATCGGTCACAGGGGAGGGGATTCACCCCTCCACTTT. Its protein is CAIGHRGGDSPLHF.